This T cell receptor (beta chain) is drawn from a study of blood T cell repertoires in COVID-19. The method was immunoSEQ multiplex PCR; TCRdb's version includes in-frame clones alone and lacks a portion of them. Of 200,000 to 250,000 clones listed, 81% are singletons. This clone is a singleton in its sample. Trimming removed 1 base from V and 2 bases from J; junction bases left unmatched: 4. The CDR3 runs 15 residues. The germline gives CDR1 LGHNA, CDR2 YSLEER. The receptor's source is a woman aged 50 to 60 with acute COVID-19. The V gene is TRBV4-3, the J gene TRBJ2-7; 8 bases map to TRBD2. Sequenced: PBMCs or T cells enriched from blood (not recorded which). The CDR3 loop is CASSQAPGLAYEQYF. CDR3 bases: TGCGCCAGCAGCCAAGCCCCGGGACTAGCCTACGAGCAGTACTTC.